Below are 18 T cell receptor beta chains sequenced from a single sample in a study of a mutant IDH1 vaccine in newly diagnosed glioma. These receptors are not linked to any known antigen. Profiled with immunoSEQ multiplex PCR; TCRdb holds only in-frame clones, not every one. The sample includes tens of thousands of clones, approximately 64% of them seen just once. Time point here: week 47, end of study. The investigators gave 300 ug of mutant IDH1 20-mer peptide in each vaccine dose, together with topical imiquimod. The source material was peripheral blood mononuclear cells (PBMCs), sampled from a glioma patient whose treatment included an IDH1 peptide vaccine. Every receptor here comes from a man aged 40-49 years with glioma. Some clones in this sample may be carry-over from other donors' samples.

This clone was seen a few times. The chain has TRBV2 and TRBJ2-7; 7 nucleotides match TRBD2. This CDR3 has 13 amino acids. Germline CDR1 is SNHLY and CDR2 is FYNNEI. The V and J ends lost 6 bases and 5 bases, in that order; junction bases with no gene match: 7. CDR3 sequence (DNA): TGTGCCAGCAGGGGCGGACTAGTCCACGAGCAGTACTTC. Encoded protein: CASRGGLVHEQYF.

The chain is built from TRBV5-1 and TRBJ2-1; D not resolved. Looked up from germline, CDR1 is SGHRS and CDR2 is YFSETQ. V lost 1 base and J lost 12, with 14 bases in between. The CDR3 consists of 13 residues. In nucleotides, the CDR3 is TGCGCCAGCAGCTTGTCTCCCGACTCGCCGCAGTTCTTC. Its protein product is CASSLSPDSPQFF.

V gene TRBV5-4 combines with J gene TRBJ2-7; a possible D gene is TRBD1 (6 bases). V was trimmed by 4 bases and J by 5 bases, leaving 19 bases between them. The CDR3 is made up of 15 amino acids. In germline, CDR1 is SGHNT, CDR2 YYREEE (reference sequence). CDR3: CASSITGTMRNEQYF. The CDR3 coding sequence is TGTGCCAGCAGCATAACCGGGACAATGAGGAACGAGCAGTACTTC.

The V and J genes are TRBV13 and TRBJ2-2, with D maybe TRBD1 (5 bases). Germline CDR1 is PRHDT and CDR2 is FYEKMQ (reference sequence). V was trimmed by 5 bases and J by 4 bases, leaving 11 bases between them. The CDR3 spans 14 residues. The CDR3 sequence is CASSPQGGTGELFF. The CDR3 nucleotides are TGTGCCAGCAGCCCCCAGGGTGGCACCGGGGAGCTGTTTTTT.

V gene TRBV4-2 combines with J gene TRBJ2-7, with D maybe TRBD2 (5 bases). With 4 bases removed from V and 3 bases from J, the gap between germline ends came to 19 bases. The CDR3 totals 16 residues. CDR1 and CDR2 (germline): LGHNA, YNFKEQ. The CDR3 sequence: CASSPEPSGKGYEQYF. DNA of the CDR3: TGTGCCAGCAGCCCTGAGCCGTCGGGGAAAGGCTACGAGCAGTACTTC.

This chain connects TRBV9 to TRBJ1-1, with D uncertain. The CDR3 spans 15 residues. The germline CDR1 and CDR2 sequences are SGDLS and YYNGEE. V lost 0 bases and J 4 bases, leaving 13 bases between the germline ends. Written as DNA, the CDR3 is TGTGCCAGCAGCGTAGGTGGAGGGAAGCCCACTGAAGCTTTCTTT. Translated, it gives CASSVGGGKPTEAFF.

The rearrangement links TRBV10-3 to TRBJ1-6, with a possible D match to TRBD1 (6 bases). Germline-derived CDR1 and CDR2 are ENHRY and SYGVKD. The CDR3 covers 18 residues. Trimming took off 6 bases at V and 0 bases at J, with 18 bases between the two ends. CDR3 DNA: TGTGCCATCAGCGGCGGACAGACTTTAAGCTCCTATAATTCACCCCTCCACTTT. Amino acids: CAISGGQTLSSYNSPLHF.

Ten or more counts support this clone. The chain links TRBV5-1 to TRBJ2-7; D unclear. CDR3 size: 15 residues. The germline CDR1 and CDR2 sequences are SGHRS and YFSETQ. The ends were cut back, 4 bases at V and 4 bases at J, with 18 bases in the middle. This CDR3 reads CASSPNAPNLYEQYF. The CDR3 DNA reads as TGCGCCAGCAGCCCGAATGCTCCGAATTTGTACGAGCAGTACTTC.

The chain recombines TRBV29-1 with TRBJ2-1; D unresolved. The CDR3 is 12 residues long. Germline CDR1 reads SQVTM; CDR2 reads ANQGSEA. With 1 base removed from V and 9 bases from J, the gap between germline ends came to 10 bases. The CDR3 coding sequence is TGCAGCGTTGAAGTGGAAGCTCCTGAGCAGTTCTTC. It encodes CSVEVEAPEQFF.

V and J are TRBV18 and TRBJ1-4, with 10 bases matching TRBD1. The CDR3 contains 16 residues. Germline CDR1 is KGHSH and CDR2 is LQKENI. The V segment lost 6 bases and the J segment 3 bases; nucleotides outside the gene matches: 7. The CDR3 coding sequence is TGTGCCAGCTCCCCTGACAGGGGGCTGGCTAATGAAAAACTGTTTTTT. Translating it yields CASSPDRGLANEKLFF.

This chain connects TRBV19 to TRBJ1-1; D is possibly TRBD1 (5 bases). Germline CDR1 reads LNHDA; CDR2 reads SQIVND (reference sequence). Trimming left V 3 bases short and J 4 bases short, with 12 bases between. This CDR3 spans 14 amino acids. In DNA form, the CDR3 reads TGTGCCAGTAGTATCTTTGGGGGAACCACTGAAGCTTTCTTT. It codes for CASSIFGGTTEAFF.

The rearrangement links TRBV5-6 to TRBJ2-7, with TRBD2 matching 13 bases. The J segment lost 3 bases and the V segment lost 0 bases, leaving 3 bases of the junction unmatched. The germline V gene has CDR1 SGHDT and CDR2 YYEEEE. The CDR3 is 16 residues long. CDR3 in DNA: TGTGCCAGCAGCTTGGCCGGGACTAGCGGGATCTACGAGCAGTACTTC. It specifies CASSLAGTSGIYEQYF.

The genes are TRBV5-5 and TRBJ2-3, with 7 bases matching TRBD2. From germline, CDR1 is SGHKS and CDR2 YYEKEE (reference sequence). V dropped 0 bases and J dropped 5; count of bases not matched to a gene: 6. CDR3 length: 15 residues. The CDR3 protein is CASSLVRGLVDTQYF. In DNA form, the CDR3 reads TGTGCCAGCAGCTTGGTGCGGGGGTTGGTAGATACGCAGTATTTT.

The chain is built from TRBV5-8 and TRBJ2-2; 13 bases line up with TRBD2. Germline V gives CDR1 SGHTS, CDR2 YDEGEE. J gave up 3 bases and V 4 bases, and 3 bases lay outside the gene matches. The CDR3 covers 16 residues. The CDR3 nucleotides read TGTGCCAGCAGCCCAGGGACTAGCGGGGACACCGGGGAGCTGTTTTTT. It translates to CASSPGTSGDTGELFF.

The count of this clone is one. The chain is built from TRBV2 and TRBJ2-7; D ambiguous. Trimming took 4 bases from V and 2 from J, leaving 9 bases between them. The CDR3 covers 13 residues. Looked up from germline, CDR1 is SNHLY and CDR2 is FYNNEI. CDR3 bases: TGTGCCAGCAGTGTCGCCGGAACCTACGAGCAGTACTTC. It is translated as CASSVAGTYEQYF.

This rearrangement joins TRBV7-2 to TRBJ2-7; D remains ambiguous. Trimming removed 4 bases at V and 5 bases at J, with 12 bases between. The CDR3 spans 13 residues. Germline V CDR1 and CDR2: SGHTA, FQGNSA. The CDR3 sequence is CASSYSSYDEQYF. The CDR3, as DNA: TGTGCCAGCAGCTACTCTTCCTACGACGAGCAGTACTTC. Combining the CDR3 with reference TRBV7-2 and TRBJ2-7 gives the whole variable domain GAGVSQSPSNKVTEKGKDVELRCDPISGHTALYWYRQSLGQGLEFLIYFQGNSAPDKSGLPSDRFSAERTGGSVSTLTIQRTQQEDSAVYLCASSYSSYDEQYFGPGTRLTVT.

The chain is built from TRBV19 and TRBJ1-5; unclear D gene. The CDR3 consists of 14 residues. The germline V gene encodes CDR1 LNHDA and CDR2 SQIVND (reference sequence). V lost 3 bases and J 5 bases, leaving 11 bases between the germline ends. The CDR3 loop is CASSMRQEHQPQHF. The CDR3 region has the DNA TGTGCCAGTAGTATGCGGCAGGAGCATCAGCCCCAGCATTTT.

This clone was counted once. This chain joins TRBV2 and TRBJ1-6, with D possibly being TRBD1 (5 bases). V gave up 7 bases and J gave up 0 bases, with 16 bases separating them. The CDR3 sequence is 17 residues long. The germline gives CDR1 SNHLY, CDR2 FYNNEI. This CDR3 reads CASTSQGISSYNSPLHF. CDR3 in DNA: TGTGCCAGCACCTCTCAGGGAATAAGCTCCTATAATTCACCCCTCCACTTT.